This TCR beta chain came from a study of blood T cells in healthy people across ages. Findings of the study overall: Compared with aged donors, long-lived donors showed fewer expanded clones, suggesting selection.

CDR1 and CDR2 (germline): MGHRA, YSYEKL. V gave up 1 base and J gave up 7 bases, with 13 bases separating them. The CDR3 sequence is 14 residues long. This clonotype was found a few times. What it recognizes is unknown. For the second PCR, which ran for about 7 to 11 cycles, a sample-barcoded 5' primer and a J-beta primer mix were used. Each CDR3 protein gets one entry after TCRdb re-called the 5' RACE reads with MiXCR. Of 600,000 to 800,000 distinct CDR3 sequences listed, 20% to 25% were seen once; the top ten hold roughly 3.9%. It was ten milliliters of peripheral blood that were drawn from each donor.

The chain is built from TRBV4-1 and TRBJ1-1; weak D call: TRBD1 (5 bases). This clonotype was obtained from a man between 65 and 85 years old in good health. The sequencing sample was made of blood. In DNA form, the CDR3 reads TGCGCCAGCAGCCAAGCCGGGACGATGGATGAAGCTTTCTTT. Its translation: CASSQAGTMDEAFF.